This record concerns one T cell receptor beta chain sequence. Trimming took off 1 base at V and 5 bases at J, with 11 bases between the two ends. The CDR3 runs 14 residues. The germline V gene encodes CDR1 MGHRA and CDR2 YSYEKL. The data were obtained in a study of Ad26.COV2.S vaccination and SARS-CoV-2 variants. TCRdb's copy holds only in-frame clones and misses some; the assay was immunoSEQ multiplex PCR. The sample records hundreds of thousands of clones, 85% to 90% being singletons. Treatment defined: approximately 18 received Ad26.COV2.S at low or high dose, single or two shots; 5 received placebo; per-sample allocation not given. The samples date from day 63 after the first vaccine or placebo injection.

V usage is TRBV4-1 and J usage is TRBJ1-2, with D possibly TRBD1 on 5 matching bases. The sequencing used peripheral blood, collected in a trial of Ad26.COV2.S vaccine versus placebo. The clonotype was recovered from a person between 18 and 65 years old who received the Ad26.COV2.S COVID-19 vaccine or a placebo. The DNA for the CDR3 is TGCGCCAGCAGCCAAGGTGGGACGGCTTATGGCTACACCTTC. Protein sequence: CASSQGGTAYGYTF.